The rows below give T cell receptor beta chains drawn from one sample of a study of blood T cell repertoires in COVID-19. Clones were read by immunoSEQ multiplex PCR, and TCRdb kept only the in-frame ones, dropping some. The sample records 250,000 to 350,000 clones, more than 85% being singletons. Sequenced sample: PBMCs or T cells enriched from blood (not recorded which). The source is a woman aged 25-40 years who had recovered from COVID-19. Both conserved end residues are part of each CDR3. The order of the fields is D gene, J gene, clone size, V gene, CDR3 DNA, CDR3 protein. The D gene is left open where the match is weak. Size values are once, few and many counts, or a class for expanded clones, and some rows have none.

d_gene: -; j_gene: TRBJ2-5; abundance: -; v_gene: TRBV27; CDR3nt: TGTGCCAGCACCGTCGACAGGATTAGCTACCAAGAGACCCAGTACTTC; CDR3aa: CASTVDRISYQETQYF
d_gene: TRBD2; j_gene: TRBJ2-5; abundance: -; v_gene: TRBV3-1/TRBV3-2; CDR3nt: TGTGCCAGCAGCCTTCAGACTAGCGGGAGAAAAAAGACCCAGTACTTC; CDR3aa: CASSLQTSGRKKTQYF
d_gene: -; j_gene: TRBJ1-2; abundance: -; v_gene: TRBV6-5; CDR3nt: TGTGCCAGCAGTTACTCTTCGGGGTCGAACTATGGCTACACCTTC; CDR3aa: CASSYSSGSNYGYTF
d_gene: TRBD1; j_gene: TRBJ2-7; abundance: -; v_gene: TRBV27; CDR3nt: TGTGCCAGCAGTTTACGGACAGGCCCCGCCTACGAGCAGTACTTC; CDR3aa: CASSLRTGPAYEQYF
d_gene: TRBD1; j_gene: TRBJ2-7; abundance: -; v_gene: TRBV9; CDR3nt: TGTGCCAGCAGCAACCGGGACAGGGGGTCCTACGAGCAGTACTTC; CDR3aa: CASSNRDRGSYEQYF
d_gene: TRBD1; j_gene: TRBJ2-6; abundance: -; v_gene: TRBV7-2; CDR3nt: TGTGCCAGCAGCAAACAGGGGATACATGGGGCCAACGTCCTGACTTTC; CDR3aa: CASSKQGIHGANVLTF
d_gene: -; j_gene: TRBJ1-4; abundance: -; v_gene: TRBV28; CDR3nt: TGTGCCAGCAGCTCTGAGATAGCAACTAATGAAAAACTGTTTTTT; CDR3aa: CASSSEIATNEKLFF
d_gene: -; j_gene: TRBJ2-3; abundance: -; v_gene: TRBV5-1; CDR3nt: TGCGCCAGCAGCGGAACTATTACCGCCCACCGCACAGATACGCAGTATTTT; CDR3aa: CASSGTITAHRTDTQYF
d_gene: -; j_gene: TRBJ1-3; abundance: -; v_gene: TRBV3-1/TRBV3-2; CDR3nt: TGTGCCAGCAGCGCAGGGGAAATATATGGAAACACCATATATTTT; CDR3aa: CASSAGEIYGNTIYF
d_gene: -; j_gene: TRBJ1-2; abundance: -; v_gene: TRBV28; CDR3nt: TGTGCCAGCAGTGAGGGGGGGGCGATCTATGGCTACACCTTC; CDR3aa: CASSEGGAIYGYTF
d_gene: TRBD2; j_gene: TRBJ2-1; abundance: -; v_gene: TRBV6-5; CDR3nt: TGTGCCAGCAGTTACTCGGGGCTAGCGGTGGGGAATGAGCAGTTCTTC; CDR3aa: CASSYSGLAVGNEQFF
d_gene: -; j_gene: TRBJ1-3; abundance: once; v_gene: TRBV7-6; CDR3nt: TGTGCCAGCAGCCAGCAGCGGGGAAACACCATATATTTT; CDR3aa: CASSQQRGNTIYF
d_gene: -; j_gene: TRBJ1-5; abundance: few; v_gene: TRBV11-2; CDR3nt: TGTGCCAACCCCCGGGACATAGTCGATCAGCCCCAGCATTTT; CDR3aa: CANPRDIVDQPQHF
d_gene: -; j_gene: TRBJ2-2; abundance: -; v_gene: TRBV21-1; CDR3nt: TGTGCCAGCAGCAGGGCCCATACCCCCGGGGAGCTGTTTTTT; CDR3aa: CASSRAHTPGELFF
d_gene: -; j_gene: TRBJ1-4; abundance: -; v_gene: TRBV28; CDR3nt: TGTGCCAGCAGTTCTACAGGGTTGGTTGGGGAAAAACTGTTTTTT; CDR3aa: CASSSTGLVGEKLFF
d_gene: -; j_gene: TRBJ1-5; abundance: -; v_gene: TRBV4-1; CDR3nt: TGCGCCAGCAGCCGTACCCCTAGAGGGGGTGAAAATCAGCCCCAGCATTTT; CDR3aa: CASSRTPRGGENQPQHF
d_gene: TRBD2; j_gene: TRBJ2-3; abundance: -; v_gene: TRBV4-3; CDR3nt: TGCGCCAGCAGCCAAGAGATGGCTCAAGCGGGAGGGTTCCCAGATACGCAGTATTTT; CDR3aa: CASSQEMAQAGGFPDTQYF
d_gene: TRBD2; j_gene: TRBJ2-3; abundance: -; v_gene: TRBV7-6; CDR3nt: TGTGCCAGCAGCTTACTAGCGGGAGTCGATACGCAGTATTTT; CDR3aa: CASSLLAGVDTQYF
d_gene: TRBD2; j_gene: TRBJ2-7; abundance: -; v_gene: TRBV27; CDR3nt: TGTGCCAGCAGTCCCCGACTAGCGGGAACCCACGAGCAGTACTTC; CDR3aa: CASSPRLAGTHEQYF
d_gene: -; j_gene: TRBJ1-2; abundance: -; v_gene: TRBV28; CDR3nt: TGTGCCACCCAGAGGTCGACCGGAAGGGGCTACACCTTC; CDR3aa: CATQRSTGRGYTF
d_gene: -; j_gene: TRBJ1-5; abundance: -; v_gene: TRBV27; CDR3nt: TGTGCCAGCAGTGCACAGGGTGGCAATCAGCCCCAGCATTTT; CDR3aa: CASSAQGGNQPQHF
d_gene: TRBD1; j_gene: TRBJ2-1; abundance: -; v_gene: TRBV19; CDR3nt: TGTGCCAGTGAGACAGGGGTTCACAATGAGCAGTTCTTC; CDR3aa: CASETGVHNEQFF
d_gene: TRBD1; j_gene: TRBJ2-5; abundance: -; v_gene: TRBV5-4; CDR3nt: TGTGCCAGCAGGAGCTGGACAGGGGGTCAAGAGACCCAGTACTTC; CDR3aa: CASRSWTGGQETQYF
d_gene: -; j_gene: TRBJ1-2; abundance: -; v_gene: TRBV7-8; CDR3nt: TGTGCCAGCACCGAAGGAGGGAACTATGGCTACACCTTC; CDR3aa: CASTEGGNYGYTF
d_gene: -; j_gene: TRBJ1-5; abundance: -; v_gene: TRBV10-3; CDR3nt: TGTGCCATCGGGGCCCAGGGAAATCAGCCCCAGCATTTT; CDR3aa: CAIGAQGNQPQHF
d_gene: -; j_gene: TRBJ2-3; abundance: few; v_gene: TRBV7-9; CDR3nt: TGTGCCAGCAGCTTAGGGGTTAGACACGATACGCAGTATTTT; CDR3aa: CASSLGVRHDTQYF
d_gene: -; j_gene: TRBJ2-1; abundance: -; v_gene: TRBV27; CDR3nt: TGTGCCAGCAGTGGCTCGCGGGCCGCTTACAATGAGCAGTTCTTC; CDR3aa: CASSGSRAAYNEQFF
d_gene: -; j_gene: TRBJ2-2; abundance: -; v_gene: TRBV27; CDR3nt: TGTGCCAGCAGTTCCCCAGGGGCGAACACCGGGGAGCTGTTTTTT; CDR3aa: CASSSPGANTGELFF
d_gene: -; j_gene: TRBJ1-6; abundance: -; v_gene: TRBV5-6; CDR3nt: TGTGCCAGCAGCTTGAGTAGGGACACCGATCTTTATAATTCACCCCTCCACTTT; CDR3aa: CASSLSRDTDLYNSPLHF
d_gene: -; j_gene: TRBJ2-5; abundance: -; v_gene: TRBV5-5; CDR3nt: TGTGCCAGCAGCGCTTACAGTGCAGAGACCCAGTACTTC; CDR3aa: CASSAYSAETQYF
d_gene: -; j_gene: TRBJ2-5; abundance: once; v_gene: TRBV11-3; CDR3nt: TGTGCCAGCAGCTCCAACAAACTTAGCCCGGGAGAGGGTCAGTACTTC; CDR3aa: CASSSNKLSPGEGQYF
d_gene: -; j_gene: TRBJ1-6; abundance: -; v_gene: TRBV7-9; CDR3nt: TGTGCCAGCAGTTTGGGACATCCAAATTCACCCCTCCACTTT; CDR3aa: CASSLGHPNSPLHF
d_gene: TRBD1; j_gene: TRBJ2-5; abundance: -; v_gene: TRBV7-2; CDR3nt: TGTGCCAGCAGCTCGGGACAGGCAAAAGAGACCCAGTACTTC; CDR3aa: CASSSGQAKETQYF
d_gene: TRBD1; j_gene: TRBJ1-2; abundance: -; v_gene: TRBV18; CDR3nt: TGTGCCAGCTCACCGGTTGGACAGGCGACTGGCTACACCTTC; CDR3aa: CASSPVGQATGYTF
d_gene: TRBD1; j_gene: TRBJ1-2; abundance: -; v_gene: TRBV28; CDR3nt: TGTGCCAGCAGTCCCACAGGGGCGGATGGCTACACCTTC; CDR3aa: CASSPTGADGYTF
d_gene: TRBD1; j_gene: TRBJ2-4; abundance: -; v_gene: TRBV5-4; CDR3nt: TGTGCCAGCAGCTTCCGGGACAGGGGATACATTCAGTACTTC; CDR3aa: CASSFRDRGYIQYF
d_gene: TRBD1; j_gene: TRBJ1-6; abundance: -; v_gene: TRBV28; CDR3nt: TGTGCCAGCAGCACAGGGGACCGACTTAATTCACCCCTCCACTTT; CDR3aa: CASSTGDRLNSPLHF
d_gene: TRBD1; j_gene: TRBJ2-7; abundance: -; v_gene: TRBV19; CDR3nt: TGTGCCAGTAGCCAAACTCAGGGGGCTGGGGAGCAGTACTTC; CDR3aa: CASSQTQGAGEQYF
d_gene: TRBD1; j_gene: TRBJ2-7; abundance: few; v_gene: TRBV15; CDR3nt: TGTGCCACCAGCAGTATTCAGGGGGCGCTGGACGAGCAGTACTTC; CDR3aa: CATSSIQGALDEQYF
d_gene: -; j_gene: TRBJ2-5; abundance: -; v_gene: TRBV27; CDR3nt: TGTGCCAGCAGTTTCGCCGGGGGGCGTCAAGAGACCCAGTACTTC; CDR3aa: CASSFAGGRQETQYF
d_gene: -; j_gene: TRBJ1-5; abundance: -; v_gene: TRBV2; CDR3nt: TGTGCCAGCAGTGAAAACCGGGATCAGCCCCAGCATTTT; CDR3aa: CASSENRDQPQHF
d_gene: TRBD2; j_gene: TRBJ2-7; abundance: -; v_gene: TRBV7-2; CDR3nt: TGTGCCAGCAGCTTAGGTCTGGGCGGGAGGGTGCCCTACGAGCAGTACTTC; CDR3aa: CASSLGLGGRVPYEQYF
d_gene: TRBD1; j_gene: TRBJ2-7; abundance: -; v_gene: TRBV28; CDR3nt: TGTGCCAGCAGGTTGCTAGGGGGCCCGGATTACGAGCAGTACTTC; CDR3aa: CASRLLGGPDYEQYF
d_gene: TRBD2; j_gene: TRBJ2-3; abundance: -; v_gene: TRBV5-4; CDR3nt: TGTGCCAGCAGCTTAAGTGTGGCCGGGACTAGGGGGAGTGGTACGCAGTATTTT; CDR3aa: CASSLSVAGTRGSGTQYF
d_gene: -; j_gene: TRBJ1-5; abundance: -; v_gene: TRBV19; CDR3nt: TGTGCCAGTAGTATTAATGGCAATCAGCCCCAGCATTTT; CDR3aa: CASSINGNQPQHF
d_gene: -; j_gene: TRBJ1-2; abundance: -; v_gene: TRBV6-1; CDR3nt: TGTGCCAGCAGTGAAGCGGACAGAGCTAACTATGGCTACACCTTC; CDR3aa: CASSEADRANYGYTF
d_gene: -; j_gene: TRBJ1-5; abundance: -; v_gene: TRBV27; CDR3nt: TGTGCCAGCAGACGCATATGGCTCCTGCGGGCTCCGCCCCAGCATTTT; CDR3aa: CASRRIWLLRAPPQHF
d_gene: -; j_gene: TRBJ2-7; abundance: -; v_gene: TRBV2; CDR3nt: TGTGCCAGCAGTGACGGGGGGCTCAAGGACGAGCAGTACTTC; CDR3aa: CASSDGGLKDEQYF
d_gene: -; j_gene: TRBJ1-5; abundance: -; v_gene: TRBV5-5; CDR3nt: TGTGCCAGCAGATTGGGGGGCGGGGCTTACAATCAGCCCCAGCATTTT; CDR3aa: CASRLGGGAYNQPQHF
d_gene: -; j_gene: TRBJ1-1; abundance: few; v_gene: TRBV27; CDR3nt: TGTGCCAGCAGGAGGGTAATGAACACTGAAGCTTTCTTT; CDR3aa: CASRRVMNTEAFF